One and the same sample provided the 8 T cell receptor beta chains below, sequenced in a study of T-cell memory formation after mild COVID-19 (dated by TCRdb to about 2021). The library was generated by 5' RACE. The reads were generated on an Illumina NovaSeq 6000. The raw public data were reprocessed by TCRdb itself: fastp quality trimming at Q25, MiXCR clonotype calling, in-frame beta chains only. Merged by CDR3 protein, the rows form single entries marked with the most common genes and DNA. The sample table holds under 300,000 distinct CDR3 sequences, of which under 8.5% were seen once. The biggest ten clones account for roughly 22% of the sample. The sample consisted of PBMCs or a T cell subset sorted from them (not recorded which). These TCRs come from a young man who had mild COVID-19 (a few samples of this study predate the infection). The sample titles of this study are shuffled in the database, so cell type and time point are left out; the donor was told from shared clones.

The J gene is TRBJ1-4, the V gene TRBV20-1, with a weak D call TRBD1 (5 bases). The V end was cut by 0 bases, the J end by 8 bases, with 10 bases between. The germline CDR1 and CDR2 sequences are DFQATT and SNEGSKA (reference sequence). CDR3 length: 13 amino acids. The CDR3 DNA reads TGCAGTGCTAGAGAGCCGGGGGAGGAAAAACTGTTTTTT. Its translation is CSAREPGEEKLFF.

This clonotype was seen a handful of times. The chain is built from TRBV12-3 or TRBV12-4 and TRBJ2-1, with 9 nucleotides matching TRBD2. The length of the CDR3 is 16 residues. V was clipped by 0 bases and J by 0 bases; unmatched bases: 0. The CDR3: CASSLAGLASYNEQFF. CDR3 nucleotides: TGTGCCAGCAGTTTAGCGGGACTAGCCTCCTACAATGAGCAGTTCTTC.

Only a few counts were recorded for this clonotype. The genes are TRBV3-1 and TRBJ1-3; D gene uncertain. Germline assignment: CDR1 LGHDT and CDR2 YNNKEL (reference sequence). V was pared by 4 bases and J by 0 bases, with 10 bases between. This CDR3 contains 15 residues. As DNA, the CDR3 is TGTGCCAGCAGCCTGGACTCGAGCTCTGGAAACACCATATATTTT. Amino acid sequence: CASSLDSSSGNTIYF.

In this sample, this clonotype turned up many times. This chain uses TRBV7-2 with TRBJ2-7; a possible D gene is TRBD1 (6 bases). Germline-derived CDR1 and CDR2 are SGHTA and FQGNSA. CDR3 size: 16 residues. The V end lost 3 bases, the J end lost 3 bases, and 18 bases lay between the germline ends. The CDR3: CASSFDRTTSRYEQYF. The CDR3 nucleotides read TGTGCCAGCAGCTTCGACAGGACGACTTCCCGCTACGAGCAGTACTTC.

J is TRBJ1-5 and V is TRBV12-3 or TRBV12-4; TRBD1 agrees at 9 bases. CDR3 length: 14 amino acids. The J segment lost 10 bases and the V segment lost 6 bases, leaving 10 bases of the junction unmatched. For the CDR3, the DNA is TGTGCCAGCAGGATGGGACAGGGAAGTGAACCCCAGCATTTT. This gives the protein CASRMGQGSEPQHF.

The chain links TRBV5-1 to TRBJ2-3; D gene uncertain. Germline CDR1 SGHRS, CDR2 YFSETQ. CDR3 length equals 16 residues. V was cut by 2 bases and J by 1 base, with 14 bases left in between. The CDR3 sequence: CASSFSLPAGTDTQYF. CDR3 DNA sequence: TGCGCCAGCAGCTTTAGTCTTCCCGCGGGCACAGATACGCAGTATTTT.

This rearrangement joins TRBV18 to TRBJ2-5, with 7 bases that match TRBD2. V lost 5 bases and J lost 2; bases outside the gene matches: 11. This CDR3 has 16 residues. Per the germline V gene, CDR1 is KGHSH and CDR2 is LQKENI. CDR3 region: CASSTLRASGQETQYF. CDR3 in DNA: TGTGCCAGCTCAACCTTACGGGCTAGCGGTCAAGAGACCCAGTACTTC. Together with reference TRBV18 and TRBJ2-5, the CDR3 gives the full variable domain: NAGVMQNPRHLVRRRGQEARLRCSPMKGHSHVYWYRQLPEEGLKFMVYLQKENIIDESGMPKERFSAEFPKEGPSILRIQQVVRGDSAAYFCASSTLRASGQETQYFGPGTRLLVL.

The chain combines TRBV29-1 with TRBJ1-2; D uncertain. CDR1 SQVTM and CDR2 ANQGSEA come from the germline V gene. The CDR3 has 11 amino acids. Trimming pared 6 bases from V and 5 bases from J, leaving 10 bases between. CDR3 residues: CSVTRGYGYTF. CDR3 DNA sequence: TGCAGCGTCACTCGCGGATATGGCTACACCTTC.